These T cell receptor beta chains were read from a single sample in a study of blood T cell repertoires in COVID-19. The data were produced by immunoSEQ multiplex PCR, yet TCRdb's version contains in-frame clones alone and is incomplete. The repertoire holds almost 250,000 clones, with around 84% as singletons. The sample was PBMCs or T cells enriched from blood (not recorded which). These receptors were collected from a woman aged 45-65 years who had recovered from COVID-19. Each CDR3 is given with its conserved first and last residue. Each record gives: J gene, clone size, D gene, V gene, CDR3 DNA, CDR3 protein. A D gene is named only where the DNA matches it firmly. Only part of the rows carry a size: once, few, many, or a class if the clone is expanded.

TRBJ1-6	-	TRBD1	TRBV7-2	TGTGCCAGCAGCGCAATGACAGGGGGCCCTTCACCCCTCCACTTT	CASSAMTGGPSPLHF
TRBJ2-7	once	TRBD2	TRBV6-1	TGTGCCAGCAGTGAAGGGGCGGGAGCGAACGAGCAGTACTTC	CASSEGAGANEQYF
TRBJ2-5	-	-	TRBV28	TGTGCCAGCAGTTTACTTCGGTCCAAGGGGGAGACCCAGTACTTC	CASSLLRSKGETQYF
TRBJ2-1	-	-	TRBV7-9	TGTGCCAGCAGCTTAGGAGGTGGGAGACCCCGAGGGAAGTTCTTC	CASSLGGGRPRGKFF
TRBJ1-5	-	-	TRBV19	TGTGCCAGTAGTATAGGTGGGAGGGGACCTAGCAATCAGCCCCAGCATTTT	CASSIGGRGPSNQPQHF
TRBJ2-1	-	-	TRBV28	TGTGCCAGCAGCGTTTACAATGAGCAGTTCTTC	CASSVYNEQFF
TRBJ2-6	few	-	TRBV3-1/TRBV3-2	TGTGCCAGCAGCTTCCCAGGGGACGGTGGGGCCAACGTCCTGACTTTC	CASSFPGDGGANVLTF
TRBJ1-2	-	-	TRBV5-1	TGCGCCAGCAGCTTGGGCGGCAAAAACTATGGCTACACCTTC	CASSLGGKNYGYTF
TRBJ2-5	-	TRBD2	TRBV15	TGTGCCACCAGCCCGGGGGGTACGGGGCAAGAGACCCAGTACTTC	CATSPGGTGQETQYF
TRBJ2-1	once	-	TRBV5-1	TGCGCCAGCAGCTTGGTTGGGGGCTCGCATGAGCAGTTCTTC	CASSLVGGSHEQFF
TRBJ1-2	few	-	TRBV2	TGTGCCAGCAGTGAAGGTCAGGGGTACTATGGCTACACCTTC	CASSEGQGYYGYTF
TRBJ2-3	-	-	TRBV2	TGTGCCAGCAGTCCGACTAGCACAGATACGCAGTATTTT	CASSPTSTDTQYF
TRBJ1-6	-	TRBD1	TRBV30	TGTGCCTGGAGTGTATCTAGGGACAGCTCCTATAATTCACCCCTCCACTTT	CAWSVSRDSSYNSPLHF
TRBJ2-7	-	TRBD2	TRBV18	TGTGCCAGCTCAGTCGCGGGAGAGGGGCCCTACGAGCAGTACTTC	CASSVAGEGPYEQYF
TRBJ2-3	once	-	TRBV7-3	TGTGCCAGCAGCTTAAGTGGTCGGGATTGGGATACGCAGTATTTT	CASSLSGRDWDTQYF
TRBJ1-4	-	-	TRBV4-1	TGCGCCAGCAGCCAAGTAGCCGAAAAACTGTTTTTT	CASSQVAEKLFF
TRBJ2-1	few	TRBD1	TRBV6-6	TGTGCCAGCAGCCTAAGAGAGACAGGGTCCTACAATGAGCAGTTCTTC	CASSLRETGSYNEQFF
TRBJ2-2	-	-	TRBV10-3	TGTGCCACCCAGGGTCAGACCAACACCGGGGAGCTGTTTTTT	CATQGQTNTGELFF
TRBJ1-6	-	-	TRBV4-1	TGCGCCAGCAGCCAAGTTGCGGAGTCGAATTCACCCCTCCACTTT	CASSQVAESNSPLHF